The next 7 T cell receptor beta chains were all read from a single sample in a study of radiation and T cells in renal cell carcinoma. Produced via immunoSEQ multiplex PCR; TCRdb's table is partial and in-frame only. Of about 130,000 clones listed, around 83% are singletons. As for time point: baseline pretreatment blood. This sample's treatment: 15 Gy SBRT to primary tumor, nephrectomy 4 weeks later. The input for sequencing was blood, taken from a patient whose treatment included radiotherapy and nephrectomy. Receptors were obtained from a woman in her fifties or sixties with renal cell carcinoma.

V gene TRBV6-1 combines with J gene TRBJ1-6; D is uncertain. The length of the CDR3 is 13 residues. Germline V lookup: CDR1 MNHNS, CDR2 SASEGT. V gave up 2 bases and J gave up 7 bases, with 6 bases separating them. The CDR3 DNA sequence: TGTGCCAGCAGTGAAATCCTCAATTCACCCCTCCACTTT. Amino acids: CASSEILNSPLHF.

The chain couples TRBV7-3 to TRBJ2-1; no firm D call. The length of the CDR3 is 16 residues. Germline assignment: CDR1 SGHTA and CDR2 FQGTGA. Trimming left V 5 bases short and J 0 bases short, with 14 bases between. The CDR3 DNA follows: TGTGCCAGCAGCCCTCCGGACCGTTCCTCCTACAATGAGCAGTTCTTC. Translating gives CASSPPDRSSYNEQFF.

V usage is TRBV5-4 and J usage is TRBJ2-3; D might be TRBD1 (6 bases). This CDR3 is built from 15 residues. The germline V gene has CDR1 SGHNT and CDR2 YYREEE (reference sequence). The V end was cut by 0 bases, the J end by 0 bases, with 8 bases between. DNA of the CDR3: TGTGCCAGCAGCTTGGGACAGGAAAGCACAGATACGCAGTATTTT. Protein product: CASSLGQESTDTQYF.

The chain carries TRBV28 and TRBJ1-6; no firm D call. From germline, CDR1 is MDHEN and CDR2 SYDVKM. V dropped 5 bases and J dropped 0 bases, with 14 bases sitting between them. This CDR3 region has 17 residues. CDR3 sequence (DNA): TGTGCCAGCAGTGACCCGGGAGCTAGCTCCTATAATTCACCCCTCCACTTT. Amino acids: CASSDPGASSYNSPLHF. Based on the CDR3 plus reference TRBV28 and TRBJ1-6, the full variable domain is DVKVTQSSRYLVKRTGEKVFLECVQDMDHENMFWYRQDPGLGLRLIYFSYDVKMKEKGDIPEGYSVSREKKERFSLILESASTNQTSMYLCASSDPGASSYNSPLHFGNGTRLTVT.

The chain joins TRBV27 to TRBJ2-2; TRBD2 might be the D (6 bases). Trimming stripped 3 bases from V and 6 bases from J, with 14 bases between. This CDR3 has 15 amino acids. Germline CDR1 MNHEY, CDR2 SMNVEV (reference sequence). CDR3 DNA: TGTGCCAGCAGTTTTGGAGGGGTAAAGGCCGGGGAGCTGTTTTTT. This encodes CASSFGGVKAGELFF.

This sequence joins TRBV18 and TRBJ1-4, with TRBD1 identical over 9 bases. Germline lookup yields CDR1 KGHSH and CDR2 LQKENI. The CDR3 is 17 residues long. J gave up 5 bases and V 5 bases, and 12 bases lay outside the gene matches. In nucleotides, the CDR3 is TGTGCCAGCTCAATTGGGACAGGGACCCTAATGAATGAAAAACTGTTTTTT. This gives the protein CASSIGTGTLMNEKLFF.

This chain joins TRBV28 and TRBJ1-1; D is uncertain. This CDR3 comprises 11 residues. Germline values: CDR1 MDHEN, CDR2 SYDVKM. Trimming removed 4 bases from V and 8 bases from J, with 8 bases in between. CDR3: CASSSRSEAFF. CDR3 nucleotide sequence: TGTGCCAGCAGTTCCCGGTCCGAAGCTTTCTTT.